Given below is one T cell receptor beta chain in context. The target antigen is unknown. MiXCR was run by TCRdb on the 5' RACE reads, yielding one entry per CDR3 protein. Among around 7,000 distinct CDR3 sequences, around 14% were seen once, and the ten largest hold roughly 10%. The time point was: sample taken at primary tumor resection. Samples were obtained from around 72 donors, all untreated early-stage non-small cell lung cancer patients. This record belongs to a study of spatial heterogeneity in lung cancer. Overall study findings and caveats: Mutation tallies in tumors tracked expanded intratumoral alpha and beta TCR counts. The counts of expanded TCRs, ubiquitous and regional, tracked ubiquitous and regional nonsynonymous mutations, respectively.

This sample comprised lung tumor tissue, obtained at surgery. The receptor was derived from a female donor with early-stage non-small cell lung cancer.

DNA for the CDR3: TGTGCCAGCAGCTCTCCTAGGAACACCGGGGAGCTGTTTTTT. This translates into CASSSPRNTGELFF. The genes are TRBV11-2 and TRBJ2-2; D unresolved. Germline CDR1 reads SGHAT; CDR2 reads FQNNGV. Between the trimmed V and J ends, which lost 4 bases and 1 base, there was a span of 7 bases. This CDR3 is built from 14 residues.